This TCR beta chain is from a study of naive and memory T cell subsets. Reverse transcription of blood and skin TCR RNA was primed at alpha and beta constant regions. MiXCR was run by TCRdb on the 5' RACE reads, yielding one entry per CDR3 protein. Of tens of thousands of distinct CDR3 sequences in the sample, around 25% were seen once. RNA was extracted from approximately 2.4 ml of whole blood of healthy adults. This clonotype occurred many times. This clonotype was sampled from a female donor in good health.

CDR3 in DNA: TGCGCCAGCAGCCAAGTAAAGGGGTGGAAATCGTCCAATGAGCAGTTCTTC. Translated, it gives CASSQVKGWKSSNEQFF. The rearrangement uses TRBV4-1 and TRBJ2-1; D is possibly TRBD1 (5 bases). V was pared by 1 base and J by 6 bases, with 19 bases between. This CDR3 is 17 amino acids long. From germline, CDR1 is MGHRA and CDR2 YSYEKL.